This entry features one T cell receptor (beta chain) sequence. It has no known antigen specificity. No much larger clonotype is one base removed from it; base qualities were not supplied. The data were obtained in a study of lymphopenia after photon versus proton radiotherapy (dated by TCRdb to between 2019 and 2020). Study-wide context: The immunological effects of photon versus proton radiation therapy were compared in patients with gastrointestinal tumors who developed high-grade lymphopenia. A cohort of around 18 patients with gastrointestinal tumors who received either photon or proton therapy and subsequently developed lymphopenia was included. The study aimed to characterize how the two radiation modalities differ in their impact on the immune system. Study-level results and caveats: Relative stability during treatment was observed in proton-treated patients, whereas loss of naive T cells and TCR diversity and gain of effector/memory populations were observed in photon-treated patients. The survival association was assessed only in patients who died, and the authors presented better survival with proton therapy as a possibility rather than a demonstrated result. After the lymphocyte count nadir, repertoires from photon-treated patients showed oligoclonal expansion, particularly of CD8+ Temra cells, and this expansion drove the decline in diversity. Among patients across the cohort who died, overall survival time showed an inverse correlation with a larger post-nadir drop in TCR diversity.

The library came from the immunoSEQ multiplex PCR assay. Alongside multiparametric flow cytometry, deep sequencing of rearranged TCR beta loci was used to profile the T cell repertoires. TCRdb re-hosts the immuneACCESS table, in-frame sequences only. Its copies lack some clones; in the studies checked, an unresolved V gene accounts for under half of them, and the cause for the rest is not known. The sample profile shows under 25,000 clones; 85% of them were found once. Over 15% of the sample is held by the ten biggest clonotypes. The CDR3 sequence holds 11 residues, the cysteine and phenylalanine included. Left in the record is the CDR3 DNA by itself, 33 bases read in frame from the first base. Trimming costs V 4 bases and J 5 bases, and their ends lie 9 bases apart. The germline V gene specifies SQVTM as CDR1 and ANQGSEA as CDR2.

This sequence originates from a man aged 55 to 70 with pancreatic cancer. In this chain, TRBV29-1 is recombined with TRBJ2-7; the D gene cannot be named for sure. The material sequenced was peripheral blood, taken from a patient treated with photon-based radiotherapy. The DNA sequence follows: TGCAGCGTTGTCCGAAGGGACGAGCAGTACTTC. It specifies CSVVRRDEQYF.